The 20 T cell receptor beta chains reported below all come from one sample, sequenced in a study of shared clonotypes between healthy human individuals. Assay used: immunoSEQ multiplex PCR; TCRdb lists only in-frame clones, some missing. The table has approximately 740,000 clones, less than 85% seen once. The sample was memory CD4+ T cells sorted from blood. The subset is: CD45RA-negative fraction. The receptor source for this set is a woman aged 25 to 39 in good health.

The rearrangement uses TRBV28 and TRBJ2-7, with 9 positions matching TRBD1. The CDR3 extends over 14 amino acids. V gave up 7 bases and J gave up 0 bases; unmatched junction bases: 4. Germline loops: CDR1 MDHEN, CDR2 SYDVKM. The CDR3 bases are TGTGCCAGCATACAGGGGGCCAGCTCCTACGAGCAGTACTTC. It codes for CASIQGASSYEQYF.

This rearrangement joins TRBV5-1 to TRBJ2-7, with D perhaps given as TRBD1 or TRBD2 (6 bases each). Per germline, CDR1 SGHRS and CDR2 YFSETQ. The CDR3 is 14 amino acids. Trimming stripped 0 bases from V and 6 bases from J, with 13 bases between. CDR3 in amino acids: CASSLDREEAEQYF. Written as DNA, the CDR3 is TGCGCCAGCAGCTTGGACAGGGAGGAGGCCGAGCAGTACTTC.

This rearrangement joins TRBV11-2 to TRBJ2-1, with TRBD2 matching 8 bases. From germline, CDR1 is SGHAT and CDR2 FQNNGV. The CDR3 length is 15 residues. J lost 5 bases, V lost 3 bases, and 6 bases had no gene match. The CDR3 DNA is TGTGCCAGCAGCTTGAGAGGGACTAGGAACAATGAGCAGTTCTTC. As protein: CASSLRGTRNNEQFF.

This chain uses TRBV19 with TRBJ2-2, with 11 bases identical to TRBD1. Trimming removed 0 bases from V and 6 bases from J; junction bases left unmatched: 12. There are 19 residues in the CDR3. Germline values: CDR1 LNHDA, CDR2 SQIVND (reference sequence). The CDR3 loop is CASSIDLPPGQGGSGELFF. The DNA for the CDR3 is TGTGCCAGTAGTATAGATCTCCCCCCGGGACAGGGGGGCTCCGGGGAGCTGTTTTTT.

The chain recombines TRBV7-3 with TRBJ1-5, with TRBD1 identical over 8 bases. The length of the CDR3 is 15 residues. Per the germline V gene, CDR1 is SGHTA and CDR2 is FQGTGA. V shed 5 bases and J 2 bases; nucleotides not matched to a gene: 5. The CDR3 reads CASSPAGGGNQPQHF. The CDR3 nucleotides read TGTGCCAGCAGCCCGGCAGGGGGCGGCAATCAGCCCCAGCATTTT.

V gene TRBV7-2 combines with J gene TRBJ2-1; the D is unclear. Germline V gene lookup returns CDR1 SGHTA and CDR2 FQGNSA. V was pared by 2 bases and J by 7 bases, with 15 bases between. The CDR3 extends over 15 amino acids. The CDR3 reads CASSLYPGRQNEQFF. Here the CDR3 DNA reads TGTGCCAGCAGCTTATACCCGGGCCGGCAGAATGAGCAGTTCTTC.

The V call is TRBV2, the J call TRBJ1-2; TRBD1 matches 8 bases. The CDR3 is made up of 15 amino acids. V lost 6 bases and J lost 4; bases outside the gene matches: 10. Germline V lookup: CDR1 SNHLY, CDR2 FYNNEI. CDR3 nucleotide sequence: TGTGCCAGCAGAAAGGCAGGGGGCGGTGGCTATGGCTACACCTTC. Its protein is CASRKAGGGGYGYTF.

This clone has more than one count but fewer than ten. The V call is TRBV5-4, the J call TRBJ2-5, with 13 bases aligning to TRBD2. Per germline, CDR1 SGHNT and CDR2 YYREEE (reference sequence). The J segment lost 4 bases and the V segment lost 4 bases, leaving 10 bases of the junction unmatched. The CDR3 extends over 17 amino acids. The CDR3, as DNA: TGTGCCAGCAGCCGCGGACTAGCGGGAGTGATCGGAGAGACCCAGTACTTC. Translation: CASSRGLAGVIGETQYF.

This rearrangement joins TRBV4-1 to TRBJ1-2; D perhaps matches TRBD1 (5 bases). V lost 5 bases to trimming and J lost 4 bases, with 20 bases between them. Germline V CDR1 and CDR2: MGHRA, YSYEKL. This CDR3 region has 16 residues. The CDR3 DNA follows: TGCGCCAGCAGCGCTCCAGGGACGAACTTTGGCTATGGCTACACCTTC. Translation gives CASSAPGTNFGYGYTF.

The gene calls are TRBV5-1 and TRBJ2-6, with D perhaps TRBD1 (5 bases). The CDR3 is made up of 15 amino acids. In germline, CDR1 is SGHRS, CDR2 YFSETQ. The germline V and J ends were trimmed by 4 bases and 2 bases, with 10 bases remaining between them. CDR3 loop: CASSQTGPGANVLTF. The CDR3 region has the DNA TGCGCCAGCAGCCAAACAGGTCCTGGGGCCAACGTCCTGACTTTC.

The genes are TRBV5-6 and TRBJ2-5, with a weak D call TRBD2 (5 bases). The CDR3 consists of 15 residues. V was cut by 0 bases and J by 5 bases, with 14 bases left in between. Germline V gene lookup returns CDR1 SGHDT and CDR2 YYEEEE. As DNA, the CDR3 is TGTGCCAGCAGCTTGGGAGGGAGACGATGGGAGACCCAGTACTTC. It specifies CASSLGGRRWETQYF.

Turning to this clone: The junction differs from germline at one of its ends, possibly a read error. The chain combines TRBV5-1 with TRBJ1-1; D ambiguous. The CDR3 sequence is 17 residues long. Germline V gives CDR1 SGHRS, CDR2 YFSETQ. The CDR3 protein is CASSLEGFQALNAEAFF. In DNA form, the CDR3 reads TGCGCCAGCAGCTTGGAGGGTTTTCAGGCCCTGAACGCTGAAGCTTTCTTT.

CDR3 region: CASREGNQPQHF. In nucleotides, the CDR3 is TGCGCCAGCAGGGAGGGGAATCAGCCCCAGCATTTT. The chain couples TRBV10-2 to TRBJ1-5, with D possibly TRBD1 on 5 matching bases. The CDR3 extends over 12 amino acids. Germline V gene sequence: CDR1 WSHSY, CDR2 SAAADI. V was shortened by 6 bases and J by 4 bases, with 7 bases between the two germline ends.

The chain joins TRBV27 to TRBJ2-7; D remains ambiguous. The CDR3 loop spans 16 amino acids. Germline-derived CDR1 and CDR2 are MNHEY and SMNVEV (reference sequence). Trimming shortened V by 5 bases and J by 0 bases, and 17 bases separated the two germline ends. The CDR3 protein is CASSLQSTRSSYEQYF. CDR3 nucleotide sequence: TGTGCCAGCAGTCTACAATCTACACGGAGCTCCTACGAGCAGTACTTC.

CDR3 sequence (DNA): TGTGCCAGCAGCCAAGATTCAGGGAGGCTGGCTTTCTTT. It encodes CASSQDSGRLAFF. The chain couples TRBV4-2 to TRBJ1-1, with D possibly being TRBD1 (5 bases). V lost 0 bases and J lost 11, with 13 bases in between. Germline-derived CDR1 and CDR2 are LGHNA and YNFKEQ. The CDR3 is 13 residues long.

The rearrangement joins TRBV7-2 to TRBJ2-7; 7 positions agree with TRBD1. Trimming took 0 bases from V and 5 from J; bases not matched to a gene: 7. Germline V CDR1 and CDR2: SGHTA, FQGNSA. The CDR3 is 15 amino acids. CDR3 nucleotide sequence: TGTGCCAGCAGCTTAGCGACAGGGCCGGGCCACGAGCAGTACTTC. Translated, it gives CASSLATGPGHEQYF.

CDR3 residues: CASIQNLRDEQFF. DNA of the CDR3: TGTGCCAGCATCCAAAACCTCCGGGATGAGCAGTTCTTC. The V and J genes are TRBV2 and TRBJ2-1; D gene uncertain. CDR1 is SNHLY, CDR2 FYNNEI, per germline. The CDR3 spans 13 residues. V dropped 7 bases and J dropped 8 bases, with 15 bases sitting between them.

The gene calls are TRBV5-1 and TRBJ2-1, with D maybe TRBD2 (6 bases). The CDR3 is 16 residues long. Trimming shortened V by 0 bases and J by 8 bases, and 18 bases separated the two germline ends. Germline CDR1 reads SGHRS; CDR2 reads YFSETQ. The CDR3 here is CASSLAPGLNIDEQFF. The CDR3 bases are TGCGCCAGCAGCTTGGCTCCGGGACTTAATATCGATGAGCAGTTCTTC.

The V and J genes are TRBV19 and TRBJ2-1; D not certain. The V gene lost 8 bases and the J gene lost 3 bases, with 11 bases spanning the gap. CDR3 length equals 13 residues. In germline, CDR1 is LNHDA, CDR2 SQIVND (reference sequence). The CDR3 nucleotides are TGTGCCAGTCTCTCAGGCCACTACAATGAGCAGTTCTTC. Encoded protein: CASLSGHYNEQFF. Looking up the rest from reference TRBV19 and TRBJ2-1 gives the full variable domain: DGGITQSPKYLFRKEGQNVTLSCEQNLNHDAMYWYRQDPGQGLRLIYYSQIVNDFQKGDIAEGYSVSREKKESFPLTVTSAQKNPTAFYLCASLSGHYNEQFFGPGTRLTVL.

The chain uses TRBV18 and TRBJ2-1, with 11 nucleotides matching TRBD2. CDR3 size: 16 residues. Germline V gene sequence: CDR1 KGHSH, CDR2 LQKENI. With V trimmed by 4 bases and J by 2 bases, 4 bases remained unmatched. In nucleotides, the CDR3 is TGTGCCAGCTCACGGGGGACTAGCGGACCCTACAATGAGCAGTTCTTC. Amino acids: CASSRGTSGPYNEQFF.